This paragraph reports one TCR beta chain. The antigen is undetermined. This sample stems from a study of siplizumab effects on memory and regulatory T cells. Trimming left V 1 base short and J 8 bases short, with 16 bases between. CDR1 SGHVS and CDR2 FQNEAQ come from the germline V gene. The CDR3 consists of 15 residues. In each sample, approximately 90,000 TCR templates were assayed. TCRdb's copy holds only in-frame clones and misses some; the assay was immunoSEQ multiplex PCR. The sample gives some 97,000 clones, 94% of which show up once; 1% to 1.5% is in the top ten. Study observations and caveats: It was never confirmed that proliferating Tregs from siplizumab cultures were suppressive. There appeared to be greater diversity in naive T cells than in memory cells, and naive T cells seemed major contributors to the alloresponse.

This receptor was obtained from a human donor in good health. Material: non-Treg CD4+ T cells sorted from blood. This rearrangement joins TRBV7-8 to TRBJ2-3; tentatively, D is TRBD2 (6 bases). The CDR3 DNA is TGTGCCAGCAGCTTAGTTAGATTTGGAGGGACTACGCAGTATTTT. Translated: CASSLVRFGGTTQYF.